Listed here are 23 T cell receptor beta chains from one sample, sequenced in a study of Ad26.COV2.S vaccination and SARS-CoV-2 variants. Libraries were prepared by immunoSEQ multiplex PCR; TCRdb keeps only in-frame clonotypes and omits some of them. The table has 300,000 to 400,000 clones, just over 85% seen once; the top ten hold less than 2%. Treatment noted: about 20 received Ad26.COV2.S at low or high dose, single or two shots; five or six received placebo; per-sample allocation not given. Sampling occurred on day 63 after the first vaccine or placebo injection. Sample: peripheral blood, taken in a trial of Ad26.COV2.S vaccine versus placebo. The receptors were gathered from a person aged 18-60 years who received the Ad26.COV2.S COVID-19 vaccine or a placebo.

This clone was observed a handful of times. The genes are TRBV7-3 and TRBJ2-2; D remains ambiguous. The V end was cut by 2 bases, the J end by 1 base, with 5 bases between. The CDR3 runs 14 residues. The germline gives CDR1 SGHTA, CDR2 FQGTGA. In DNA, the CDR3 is TGTGCCAGCAGCTTATCACAGAACACCGGGGAGCTGTTTTTT. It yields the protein CASSLSQNTGELFF.

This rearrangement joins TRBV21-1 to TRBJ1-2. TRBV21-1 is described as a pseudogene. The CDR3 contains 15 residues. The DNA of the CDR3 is TGTGCCAGCAGCAAAGCCGCCGGGGTTTGCTATGGCTACACCTTC. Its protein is CASSKAAGVCYGYTF.

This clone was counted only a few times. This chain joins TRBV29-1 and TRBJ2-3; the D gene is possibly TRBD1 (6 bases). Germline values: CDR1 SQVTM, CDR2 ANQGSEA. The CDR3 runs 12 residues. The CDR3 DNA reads TGCACGACTACAGGGCGCACAGATACGCAGTATTTT. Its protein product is CTTTGRTDTQYF.

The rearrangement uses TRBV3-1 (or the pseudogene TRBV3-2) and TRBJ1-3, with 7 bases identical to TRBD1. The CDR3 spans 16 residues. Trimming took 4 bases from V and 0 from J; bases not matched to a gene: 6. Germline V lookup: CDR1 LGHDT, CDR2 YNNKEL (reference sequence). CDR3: CASSPDRRYSGNTIYF. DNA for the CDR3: TGTGCCAGCAGCCCGGACAGGCGCTACTCTGGAAACACCATATATTTT.

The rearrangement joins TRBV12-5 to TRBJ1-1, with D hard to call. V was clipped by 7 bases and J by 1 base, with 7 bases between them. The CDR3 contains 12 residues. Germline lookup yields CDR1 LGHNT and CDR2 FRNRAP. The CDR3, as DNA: TGTGCTAGTGCTGGGGAGAACACTGAAGCTTTCTTT. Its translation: CASAGENTEAFF.

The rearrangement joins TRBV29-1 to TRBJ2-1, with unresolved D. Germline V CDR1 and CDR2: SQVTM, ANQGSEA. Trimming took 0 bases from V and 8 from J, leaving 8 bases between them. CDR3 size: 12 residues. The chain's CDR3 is CSVEDSGDEQFF. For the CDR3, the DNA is TGCAGCGTTGAAGACAGTGGGGATGAGCAGTTCTTC.

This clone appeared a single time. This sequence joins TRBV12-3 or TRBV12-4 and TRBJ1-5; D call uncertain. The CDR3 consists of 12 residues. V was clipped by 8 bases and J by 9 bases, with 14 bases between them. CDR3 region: CASGRATGPQHF. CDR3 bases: TGTGCCAGCGGCCGGGCTACGGGGCCCCAGCATTTT.

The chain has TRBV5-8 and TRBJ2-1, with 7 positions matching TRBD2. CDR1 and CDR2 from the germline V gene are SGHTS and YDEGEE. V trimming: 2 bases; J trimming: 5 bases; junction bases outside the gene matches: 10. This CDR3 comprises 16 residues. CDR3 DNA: TGTGCCAGCAGCTTTTCCCTAGCGGCGAGGGACAATGAGCAGTTCTTC. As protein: CASSFSLAARDNEQFF. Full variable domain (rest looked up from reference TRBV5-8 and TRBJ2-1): EAGVTQSPTHLIKTRGQQATLRCSPISGHTSVYWYQQALGLGLQFLLWYDEGEERNRGNFPPRFSGRQFPNYSSELNVNALELEDSALYLCASSFSLAARDNEQFFGPGTRLTVL.

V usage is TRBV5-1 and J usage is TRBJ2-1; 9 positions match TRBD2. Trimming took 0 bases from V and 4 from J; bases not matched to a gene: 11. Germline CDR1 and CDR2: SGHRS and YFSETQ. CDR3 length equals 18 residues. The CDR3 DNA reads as TGCGCCAGCAGCTTGGTTCTTAGCGGGGGTCCCACGTACAATGAGCAGTTCTTC. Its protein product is CASSLVLSGGPTYNEQFF.

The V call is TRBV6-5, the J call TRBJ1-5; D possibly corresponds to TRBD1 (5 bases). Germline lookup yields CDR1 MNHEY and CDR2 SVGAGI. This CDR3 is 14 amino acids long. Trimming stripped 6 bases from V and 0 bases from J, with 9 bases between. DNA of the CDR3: TGTGCCAGCAGCGACGACAGTAGCAATCAGCCCCAGCATTTT. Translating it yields CASSDDSSNQPQHF.

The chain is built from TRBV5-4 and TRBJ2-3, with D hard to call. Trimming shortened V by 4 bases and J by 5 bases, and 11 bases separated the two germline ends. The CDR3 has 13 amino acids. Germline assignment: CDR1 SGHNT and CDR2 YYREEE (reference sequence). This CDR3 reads CASSPSLGDTQYF. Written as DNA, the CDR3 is TGTGCCAGCAGCCCGAGTTTGGGAGATACGCAGTATTTT.

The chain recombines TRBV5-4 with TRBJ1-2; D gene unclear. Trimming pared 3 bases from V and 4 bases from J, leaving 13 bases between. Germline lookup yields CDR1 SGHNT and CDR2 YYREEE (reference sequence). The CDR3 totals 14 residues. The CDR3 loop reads CASSSGKTIYGYTF. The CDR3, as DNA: TGTGCCAGCAGCTCCGGCAAAACCATCTATGGCTACACCTTC.

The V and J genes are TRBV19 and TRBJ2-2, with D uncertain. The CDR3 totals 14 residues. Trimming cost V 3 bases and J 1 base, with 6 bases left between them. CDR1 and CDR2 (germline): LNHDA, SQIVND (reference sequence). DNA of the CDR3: TGTGCCAGTAGTATTTACAGGAACACCGGGGAGCTGTTTTTT. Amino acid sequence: CASSIYRNTGELFF.

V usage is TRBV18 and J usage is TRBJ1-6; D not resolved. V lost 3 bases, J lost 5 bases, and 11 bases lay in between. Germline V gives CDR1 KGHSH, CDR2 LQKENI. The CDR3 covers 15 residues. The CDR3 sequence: CASSPSLVDNSPLHF. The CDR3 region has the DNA TGTGCCAGCTCACCGAGCTTAGTTGATAATTCACCCCTCCACTTT.

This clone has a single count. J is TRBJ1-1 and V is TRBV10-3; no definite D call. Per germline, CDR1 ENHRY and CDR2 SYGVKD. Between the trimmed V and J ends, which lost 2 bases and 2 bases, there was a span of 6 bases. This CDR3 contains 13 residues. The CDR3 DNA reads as TGTGCCATCAGTGAGGTCTTAAACACTGAAGCTTTCTTT. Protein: CAISEVLNTEAFF.

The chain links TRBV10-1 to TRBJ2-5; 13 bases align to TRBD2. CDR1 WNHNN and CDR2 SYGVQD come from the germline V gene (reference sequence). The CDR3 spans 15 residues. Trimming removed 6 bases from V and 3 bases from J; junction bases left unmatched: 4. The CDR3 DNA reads TGCGCCAGCAGCCACGGGACTAGCGGGGAAGAGACCCAGTACTTC. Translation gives CASSHGTSGEETQYF.

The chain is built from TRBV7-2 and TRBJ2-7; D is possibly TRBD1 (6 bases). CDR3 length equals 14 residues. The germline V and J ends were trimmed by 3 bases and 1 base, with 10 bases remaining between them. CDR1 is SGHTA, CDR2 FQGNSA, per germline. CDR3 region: CASSFIQGSYEQYF. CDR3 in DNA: TGTGCCAGCAGCTTCATCCAGGGGTCCTACGAGCAGTACTTC.

Here the CDR3 reads CASSSQTSGVTDTQYF. As DNA, the CDR3 is TGTGCCAGCAGCTCCCAGACTAGCGGGGTTACAGATACGCAGTATTTT. The genes are TRBV7-8 and TRBJ2-3; 11 positions agree with TRBD2. The CDR3 sequence is 16 residues long. Germline CDR1 is SGHVS and CDR2 is FQNEAQ. V lost 4 bases and J lost 3; bases outside the gene matches: 6.

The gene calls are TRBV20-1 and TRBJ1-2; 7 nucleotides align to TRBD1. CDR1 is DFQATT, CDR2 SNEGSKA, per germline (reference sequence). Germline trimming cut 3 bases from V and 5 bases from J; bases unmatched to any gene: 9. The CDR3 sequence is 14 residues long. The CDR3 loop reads CSASQGQRLYGYTF. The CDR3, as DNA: TGCAGTGCTAGTCAGGGACAGAGACTTTATGGCTACACCTTC.

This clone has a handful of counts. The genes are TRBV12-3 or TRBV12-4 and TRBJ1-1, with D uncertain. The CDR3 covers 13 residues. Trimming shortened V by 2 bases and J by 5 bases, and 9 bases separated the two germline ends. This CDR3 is CASSLFWRTEAFF. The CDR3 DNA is TGTGCCAGCAGTTTATTTTGGCGGACTGAAGCTTTCTTT.

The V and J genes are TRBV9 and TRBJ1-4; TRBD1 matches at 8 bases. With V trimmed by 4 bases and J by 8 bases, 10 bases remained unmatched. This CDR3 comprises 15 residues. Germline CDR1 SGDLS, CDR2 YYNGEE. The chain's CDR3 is CASSPRTGIGEKLFF. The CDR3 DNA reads TGTGCCAGCAGCCCCCGGACAGGGATCGGGGAAAAACTGTTTTTT.

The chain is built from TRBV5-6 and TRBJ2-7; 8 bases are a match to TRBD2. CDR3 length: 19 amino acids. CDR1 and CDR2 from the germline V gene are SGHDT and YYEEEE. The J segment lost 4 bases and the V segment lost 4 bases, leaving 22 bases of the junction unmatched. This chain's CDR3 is CASSPQRGYVRGVDYEQYF. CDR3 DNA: TGTGCCAGCAGCCCCCAGCGGGGGTATGTCCGCGGGGTGGATTACGAGCAGTACTTC.

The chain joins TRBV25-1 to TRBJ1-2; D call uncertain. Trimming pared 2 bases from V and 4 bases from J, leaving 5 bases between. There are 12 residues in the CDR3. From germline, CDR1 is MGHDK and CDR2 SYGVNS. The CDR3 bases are TGTGCCAGCAGTGAAAGTATCTATGGCTACACCTTC. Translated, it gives CASSESIYGYTF.